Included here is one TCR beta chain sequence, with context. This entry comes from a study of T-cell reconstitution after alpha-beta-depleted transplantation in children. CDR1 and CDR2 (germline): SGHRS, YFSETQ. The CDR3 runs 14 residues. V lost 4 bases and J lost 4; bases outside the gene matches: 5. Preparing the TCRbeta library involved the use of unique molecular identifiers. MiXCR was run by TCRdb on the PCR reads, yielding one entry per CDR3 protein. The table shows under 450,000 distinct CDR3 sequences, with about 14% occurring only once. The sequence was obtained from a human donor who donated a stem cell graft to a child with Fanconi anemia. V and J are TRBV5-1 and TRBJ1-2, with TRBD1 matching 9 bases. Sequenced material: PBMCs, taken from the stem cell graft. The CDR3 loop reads CASSPEGQGYGYTF. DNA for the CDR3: TGCGCCAGCAGCCCCGAGGGACAGGGCTATGGCTACACCTTC.